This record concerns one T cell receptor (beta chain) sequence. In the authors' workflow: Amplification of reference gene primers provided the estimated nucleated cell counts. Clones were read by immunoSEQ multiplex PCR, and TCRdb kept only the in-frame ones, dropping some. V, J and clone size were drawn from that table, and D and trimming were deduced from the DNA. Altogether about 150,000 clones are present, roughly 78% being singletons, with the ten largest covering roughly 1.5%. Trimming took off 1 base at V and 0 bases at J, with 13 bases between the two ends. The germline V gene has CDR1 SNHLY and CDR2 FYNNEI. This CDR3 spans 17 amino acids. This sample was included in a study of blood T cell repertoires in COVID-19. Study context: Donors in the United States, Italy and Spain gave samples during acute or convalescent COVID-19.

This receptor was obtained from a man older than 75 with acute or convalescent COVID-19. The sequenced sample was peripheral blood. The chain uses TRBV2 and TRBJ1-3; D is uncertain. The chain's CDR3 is CASSEEGWRGSGNTIYF. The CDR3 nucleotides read TGTGCCAGCAGTGAAGAAGGATGGAGAGGCTCTGGAAACACCATATATTTT.